What follows is one TCR beta chain and its context. PBMCs were derived from under 13 ml fresh peripheral blood. These data belong to a study of T cells in Graves' hyperthyroidism and ophthalmopathy. What was amplified from RNA transcripts were TCR beta CDR3 regions. The HTBI primer set was used in a first-round RT-PCR of the TCR CDR3. MiXCR, run by TCRdb on the multiplex PCR reads, gives a single entry per CDR3 protein. The sample includes a few hundred thousand distinct CDR3 sequences, approximately 15% of them seen just once. Per germline, CDR1 SGHTA and CDR2 FQGTGA. The CDR3 covers 14 residues. Trimming removed 5 bases from V and 3 bases from J, with 12 bases in between.

This clonotype was obtained from a middle-aged woman with Graves' hyperthyroidism that later progressed to Graves' ophthalmopathy. The sample comprised blood. The chain combines TRBV7-3 with TRBJ2-3; D is ambiguous. Here the CDR3 DNA reads TGTGCCAGCAGCCAGGACCCCGGAACAGATACGCAGTATTTT. Amino acid sequence: CASSQDPGTDTQYF.